This T cell receptor beta chain derives from a study of blood T cell repertoires in COVID-19. Study context: Sources were T cells, B-cell-depleted T cells, or PBMCs; the material itself was cDNA or gDNA.

In the authors' workflow: By means of reference gene primer amplification, nucleated cell counts were estimated. Measured with immunoSEQ multiplex PCR; TCRdb has only the in-frame clones, and not every one. V and J calls and clone size are given by that table; D and trimming were obtained from the DNA. The sample includes under 55,000 clones, about 78% of them seen just once. Researchers sorted participants into cohorts using their self-reported clinical history. The V and J ends lost 6 bases and 3 bases respectively, with 14 bases between them. Germline V gives CDR1 MNHEY, CDR2 SVGAGI. The CDR3 is 14 amino acids.

The J gene is TRBJ1-1, the V gene TRBV6-5; a weak D match, TRBD1 (5 bases). This sequence was found in a woman aged 45-60 years with acute COVID-19. The sample consisted of PBMCs or T cells enriched from blood (not recorded which). CDR3 protein: CASRNPGWDTEAFF. CDR3 in DNA: TGTGCCAGCAGGAACCCAGGGTGGGACACTGAAGCTTTCTTT.